The present entry profiles one TCR beta chain with its context. TCRdb's copy holds only in-frame clones and misses some; the assay was immunoSEQ multiplex PCR. The sample lists approximately 68,000 clones; about 97% were seen once. The entry originates in a study of technical replicates of blood from several donors. V lost 0 bases and J lost 9; bases outside the gene matches: 9. Germline values: CDR1 SGHAT, CDR2 FQNNGV. CDR3 length: 16 residues. The sequencing sample was made of T cells isolated from PBMCs. The rearrangement joins TRBV11-2 to TRBJ2-5; 11 bases are shared with TRBD2. This clonotype originated in a human donor in good health. CDR3 sequence reads: CASSLEVAGGRGAQYF. The CDR3 bases are TGTGCCAGCAGCTTAGAGGTAGCGGGAGGGCGTGGGGCCCAGTACTTC.